This TCR beta chain was captured in a study of shared clonotypes between healthy human individuals (TCRdb year 2020). Regarding the research as a whole: A couple of women and a few men aged 18 to 49 years were included in the cohort. For each donor, CD4 naive and CD4 memory were each run on three plates, CD8 naive on two plates, and CD8 memory on one plate. To estimate repertoire size and how much clonotype sharing occurs between individuals, the study deeply sequenced the blood TCR repertoires of five or six healthy adults. To increase sequencing depth and limit assay-specific biases, TCR repertoire library preparation and sequencing were carried out by different laboratories using diverse techniques. Leukapheresis yielded between about 0.94 and 8.9 billion PBMCs per donor.

CD8 naive samples consisted of CD45RO-negative cells that were positively selected for CCR7, yielding a CD45RA+CCR7+ population without TemRA cells. The donors were healthy, HIV-negative adults with no recently reported acute infections or vaccinations. All donors were Caucasian adults living in Nashville, Tennessee, USA. Blood was obtained by leukapheresis, after which PBMCs were separated by Ficoll-Histopaque density gradient centrifugation and cryopreserved in liquid nitrogen vapor phase. Analytical flow cytometry was used to check the purity and quantity of each magnetically sorted T cell population. Genomic DNA was isolated from every sorted fraction and measured by UV absorbance on a Nanodrop 2000c. About this clone itself: The specificity of this receptor is unknown. Base qualities are not at hand, and no much larger clone is one base apart.

What the study reported, not specific to this receptor: Larger estimated clonotype richness was generally found for naive subsets than for memory subsets. Rarefaction of sorted-subset datasets indicated incomplete sequencing despite the large sequencing depth. Clonotypes shared by all four sorted-subset donors showed higher generation probabilities than non-shared clonotypes. Sampling was restricted to blood, and TCR repertoires in tissues likely differ from the TCR repertoires found in blood. The small number of donors limited the genetic and exposure-history diversity represented. Based on pairwise subsampling, the degree of clonotype sharing among donors was expected to be affected by sequencing depth. Across a handful of donors, 5% to 6% of naive CD4, roughly 3.4% of naive CD8, approximately 2.5% of memory CD4, and approximately 0.4% of memory CD8 clonotypes were shared.

The CDR3 runs 15 amino acids, cysteine and phenylalanine included. Just CDR3 DNA is preserved here, 45 bases in frame from base 1. V is clipped by 3 bases and J by 9 bases, and the sequence between their germline boundaries is 22 bases long. In the germline V gene (reference sequence), CDR1 corresponds to SGHNT and CDR2 to YYREEE. TCR CDR3 regions were amplified from genomic DNA by multiplex PCR using the deep immunoSEQ assay. For each cell subset, the extracted genomic DNA was distributed evenly across all wells of several immunoSEQ 96-well plates, and each plate served as one replicate. For sorted subsets, each replicate PCR was loaded with 200 ng genomic DNA, equivalent to 25,000 to 30,000 T cell genomes. Purified libraries were quantified with a Qubit 3.0 fluorometer, sized on a Bioanalyzer 2100, and re-quantified with the KAPA Library Quantification kit. Each immunoSEQ 96-well plate was sequenced on its own single-read 150-cycle Illumina NextSeq 550 flow cell. The authors processed their data as follows. Because only junctional sequences without quality scores were contained in the immunoSEQ output, filtering matching that applied to full-length reads could not be performed. To assign V/J genes and CDR3, sequences were annotated against IMGT germline references using PyIR, a Python wrapper for IgBLAST v1.9. Any read was removed if the V/J assignment was weak (E-value above 1e-6), the CDR3 was missing, or the read contained stop codons, out-of-frame junctions, or ambiguous translated residues. V3J clonotypes were defined as sequences sharing an identical inferred V gene, J gene, and CDR3 amino acid sequence. Percentage overlap between repertoires was calculated by dividing the number of shared unique clonotypes by the size of the smaller repertoire. RTK rarefaction, the Chao1 estimator, and Recon v2.1 estimates of unobserved clonotypes were used to assess repertoire richness. For all TCRbeta clonotypes obtained by the gDNA method from a handful of donors, generation probabilities were computed with OLGA. As stored in TCRdb, this immuneACCESS dataset retains in-frame rearrangements with V and J assigned. A fraction of the clones does not appear; measured against another copy, unresolved V genes explain less than half of the discrepancy, and the remainder lacks a known reason. That table furnishes V, J and clone size, whereas the DNA furnished D and trimming. The table for this sample lists fewer than 800,000 clones; under 95% of them were counted only once. About a quarter of the sample is in the top ten clones.

The chain employs TRBV5-4 and TRBJ2-7, and the D gene may be TRBD1, 6 bases matching. This TCR derives from a man aged 25-45 years in good health. Material: naive CD8+ T cells sorted from blood. The sample's cell subset or site, from its label and the paper: CD45RA+CCR7+. The DNA reads TGTGCCAGCAGCTCAGAACAGGGACATTCCTTCGGGCAGTACTTC. This sequence encodes CASSSEQGHSFGQYF.